The rows below give T cell receptor beta chains drawn from one sample of a study of blood T cells in healthy people across ages. TCRdb fed the 5' RACE reads into MiXCR, producing one record per CDR3 protein. Of about 2 million distinct CDR3 sequences in the sample, just under 50% were seen once. Source material: blood. These TCRs come from a woman between 40 and 50 years old in good health. CDR3s leave out the opening cysteine and the closing phenylalanine or tryptophan.

v_call: TRBV5-1
j_call: TRBJ2-3
cdr3_aa: ASSLSGGGTPDTQY

v_call: TRBV12-3/TRBV12-4
j_call: TRBJ2-7
cdr3_aa: ASSRTGARDQY

v_call: TRBV6-2/TRBV6-3
j_call: TRBJ1-5
cdr3_aa: ASSYSSLGANQPQH

v_call: TRBV25-1
j_call: TRBJ1-4
cdr3_aa: ASSPREAFNEKLF

v_call: TRBV9
j_call: TRBJ1-4
cdr3_aa: ASSVGGGQREKLF

v_call: TRBV4-1
j_call: TRBJ2-1
cdr3_aa: ASSPLNSGASYNEQF

v_call: TRBV3-1
j_call: TRBJ2-3
cdr3_aa: ASTPVGGATDTQY

v_call: TRBV20-1
j_call: TRBJ1-1
cdr3_aa: SANQGRNTEAF

v_call: TRBV29-1
j_call: TRBJ1-6
cdr3_aa: SVGDRDSPLH

v_call: TRBV12-3/TRBV12-4
j_call: TRBJ1-2
cdr3_aa: ASSRGPPGGGYT

v_call: TRBV10-3
j_call: TRBJ2-7
cdr3_aa: AIGAGGSYEQY

v_call: TRBV5-1
j_call: TRBJ2-5
cdr3_aa: ASSPGDLPRTQY

v_call: TRBV7-9
j_call: -
cdr3_aa: ASLGAGVRSETQY

v_call: TRBV19
j_call: TRBJ1-2
cdr3_aa: ASSREVGRNGYT

v_call: TRBV4-1
j_call: TRBJ2-3
cdr3_aa: ASRSAEDTQY

v_call: TRBV5-1
j_call: TRBJ1-2
cdr3_aa: ASKTGSPPPINYGYT

v_call: TRBV5-1
j_call: TRBJ2-1
cdr3_aa: ASSWIPGQVKNNEQF

v_call: TRBV6-1
j_call: TRBJ1-2
cdr3_aa: ASTLRPPGQGGAYGYT

v_call: TRBV5-1
j_call: TRBJ1-6
cdr3_aa: ASSPIGMRDNSPLH

v_call: TRBV6-6
j_call: TRBJ1-5
cdr3_aa: ASSHATGRNQPQH

v_call: TRBV12-3/TRBV12-4
j_call: TRBJ1-4
cdr3_aa: ASSQSSTAIVVNEKLF

v_call: TRBV20-1
j_call: TRBJ2-7
cdr3_aa: SGASGSYEQY

v_call: TRBV6-6
j_call: TRBJ1-4
cdr3_aa: ASSYSLKEKLF

v_call: TRBV11-2
j_call: TRBJ2-5
cdr3_aa: ASSLVGTSGAFETQY

v_call: TRBV4-3
j_call: TRBJ2-1
cdr3_aa: ASSHPIIAAF

v_call: TRBV5-1
j_call: TRBJ1-2
cdr3_aa: ASSSARVVGYA

v_call: TRBV4-1
j_call: TRBJ2-3
cdr3_aa: ASSLRQGSGGLGAPTDTQY

v_call: TRBV6-6
j_call: TRBJ2-7
cdr3_aa: ASSYLWDGPYEQY

v_call: TRBV15
j_call: TRBJ2-1
cdr3_aa: ATRGLAGARSYNEQF

v_call: TRBV4-2
j_call: TRBJ1-2
cdr3_aa: ASSLSAFGYT